This T cell receptor beta chain was identified during a study of cytomegalovirus exposure and HLA in healthy donors. Study results and limitations: In a later analysis, at a false discovery rate of 0.05, 15,000 to 20,000 TCR beta sequences matched HLA alleles. DRB1 showed the most TCR associations and HLA-C the fewest in a later analysis, as rates varied by HLA locus.

It was healthy bone marrow donors who served as donors. A remark on this clone: What it binds is not known.

Primers for the PCR totalled 60 Vbeta and 13 Jbeta. Produced via immunoSEQ multiplex PCR; TCRdb's table is partial and in-frame only. This repertoire shows 110,000 to 150,000 clones, 75% to 90% found once; its top ten account for less than 1.5%. This TCR was recovered from a female donor in good health and CMV-seronegative. Material: PBMCs.

CDR3 nucleotides: TGTGCCAGCAGCGAGACAGGGCCGAATCAGCCCCAGCATTTT. Its protein is CASSETGPNQPQHF. The V call is TRBV6-5, the J call TRBJ1-5; TRBD1 aligns across 7 bases. Germline V gives CDR1 MNHEY, CDR2 SVGAGI. CDR3 length: 14 residues. V trimming: 6 bases; J trimming: 4 bases; junction bases outside the gene matches: 6.